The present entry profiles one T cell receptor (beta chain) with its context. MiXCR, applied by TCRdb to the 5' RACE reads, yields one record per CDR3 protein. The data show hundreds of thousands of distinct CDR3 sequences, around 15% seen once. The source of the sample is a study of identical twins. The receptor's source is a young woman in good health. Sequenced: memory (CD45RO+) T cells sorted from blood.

Here the CDR3 DNA reads TGTGCCAGCGGGGGGCCACGCGGTCAAAGGTGGGAGCAGTACTTC. Its protein product is CASGGPRGQRWEQYF. The V call is TRBV7-8, the J call TRBJ2-7, with D possibly being TRBD1 or TRBD2 (6 bases each). The V end lost 8 bases, the J end lost 7 bases, and 24 bases lay between the germline ends. Germline CDR1 is SGHVS and CDR2 is FQNEAQ. The CDR3 is 15 residues long.